This T cell receptor (beta chain) comes out of a study of T cell responses to AZD1222 COVID-19 vaccine. Study conclusions and caveats: Of spike-specific TCRs, nearly half reportedly target regions left unmutated in variants. Spike-wide coverage was observed for vaccine-associated CD4 TCRs, with dominant responses at 160-218 and 743-854. Baseline seropositivity characterized only a handful of AZD1222 recipients. The donors showed a predominance of white British ancestry and of females, with possible underestimation of clonal diversity.

Details on this clone: Its antigen is not known.

TCRdb keeps only in-frame clones here, not all; method: immunoSEQ multiplex PCR. The profile shows around 99,000 clones, roughly nine tenths of them singletons. This receptor was taken from an adult in good health. The sequenced sample was peripheral blood, obtained on day 0 of AZD1222 vaccination.

In DNA, the CDR3 is TGCAGCGTTTCCGGGAGTAAAAATGAAAAACTGTTTTTT. Its translation is CSVSGSKNEKLFF. The V and J genes are TRBV29-1 and TRBJ1-4; unclear D gene. Per germline, CDR1 SQVTM and CDR2 ANQGSEA. The germline V and J ends were trimmed by 5 bases and 5 bases, with 12 bases remaining between them. The length of the CDR3 is 13 residues.